This is a list of T cell receptor beta chains from one sample in a study of intratumoral heterogeneity in liver cancer. Sequenced by immunoSEQ multiplex PCR; TCRdb stores in-frame clones only, minus some. The sample includes over 20,000 clones, around two thirds of them seen just once. This sample comprised tumor-adjacent normal tissue, obtained before any cancer treatment. These receptors originate from a woman aged 70-85 years with hepatocellular carcinoma. Each CDR3 is given with its conserved first and last residue. Each record gives: V gene, J gene, D gene, clone size, CDR3 protein, CDR3 DNA. A D gene is named only where the DNA matches it firmly. Size is omitted from some rows. Given values are once, few, many or a class for expanded clones.

TRBV24-1	TRBJ2-1	TRBD2	.	CATSDSGTNNEQFF	TGTGCCACCAGTGATTCCGGGACTAACAATGAGCAGTTCTTC
TRBV6-5	TRBJ2-1	TRBD2	.	CASSQLAGELNEQFF	TGTGCCAGCAGTCAACTAGCGGGAGAGCTCAATGAGCAGTTCTTC
TRBV5-1	TRBJ1-3	.	.	CASSSGVPGNTIYF	TGCGCCAGCAGCTCCGGGGTGCCTGGAAACACCATATATTTT
TRBV28	TRBJ1-2	.	few	CASSSGADNYGYTF	TGTGCCAGCAGCTCAGGGGCAGACAACTATGGCTACACCTTC
TRBV7-9	TRBJ2-1	.	medium-sized	CASGQSPYNEQFF	TGTGCCAGTGGGCAGTCTCCATACAATGAGCAGTTCTTC
TRBV5-1	TRBJ2-7	TRBD2	once	CASSLDGREGGEQYF	TGCGCCAGCAGCTTGGATGGGCGGGAGGGGGGCGAGCAGTACTTC
TRBV7-2	TRBJ2-2	TRBD2	once	CASSRTSGYTGELFF	TGTGCCAGCAGCCGGACTAGCGGATACACCGGGGAGCTGTTTTTT
TRBV19	TRBJ2-5	TRBD1	.	CASSIYGTGQETQYF	TGTGCCAGTAGTATATATGGGACAGGGCAAGAGACCCAGTACTTC
TRBV4-2	TRBJ1-1	TRBD1	.	CASSQATGTGGIYTEAFF	TGTGCCAGCAGCCAGGCTACCGGGACAGGGGGTATCTACACTGAAGCTTTCTTT
TRBV4-2	TRBJ2-7	.	.	CASSQERRGIEQYF	TGTGCCAGCAGCCAAGAGCGCAGGGGCATCGAGCAGTACTTC
TRBV10-1	TRBJ2-7	TRBD2	.	CASSEKREGGYEQYF	TGCGCCAGCAGTGAGAAGCGGGAGGGTGGCTACGAGCAGTACTTC
TRBV30	TRBJ1-3	.	few	CAWKRSGNTIYF	TGTGCCTGGAAAAGATCTGGAAACACCATATATTTT
TRBV2	TRBJ2-7	TRBD2	.	CASRTGTSVNEQYF	TGTGCCAGCAGGACCGGGACTAGCGTGAACGAGCAGTACTTC
TRBV3-1/TRBV3-2	TRBJ1-6	TRBD1	.	CASSPGTGGNSPLHF	TGTGCCAGCAGCCCAGGGACAGGGGGGAATTCACCCCTCCACTTT
TRBV6-6	TRBJ2-5	.	.	CASSYSSSGTQYF	TGTGCCAGCAGTTACTCGAGTTCGGGGACCCAGTACTTC
TRBV6-5	TRBJ2-1	.	few	CASSSSESRANEQFF	TGTGCCAGCAGTTCCTCAGAGAGTAGGGCCAATGAGCAGTTCTTC
TRBV5-1	TRBJ2-4	TRBD1	.	CASSSTDRGSIQYF	TGCGCCAGCAGCTCGACAGACAGGGGAAGCATTCAGTACTTC